Presented here are 3 T cell receptor beta chains from one specimen sequenced in a study of blood T cell repertoires in COVID-19 (TCRdb year 2020). The library relied on the immunoSEQ multiplex PCR assay. Entries here come from immuneACCESS through TCRdb and include only in-frame sequences with V and J called. Some clones fail to appear in such tables; in the studies checked, an unresolved V gene covers under half of the shortfall, and the cause of the remainder is unknown. The sample profile shows 150,000 to 200,000 clones; about 88% of them were found once. 4.4% of the sample is in the top ten clones. Material: peripheral blood. These receptors all stem from a human donor in a cohort sampled during active COVID-19.

This chain joins TRBV23-1 and TRBJ1-2; 10 bases match TRBD1. TRBV23-1 is given ORF status, its function remaining uncertain. The ends lost 4 bases at V and 5 bases at J; junction bases unmatched: 7. The CDR3 length is 15 residues. CDR3 DNA sequence: TGCGCCAGCAGTCCCCGGGACAGGGGAAGATATGGCTACACCTTC. Translating gives CASSPRDRGRYGYTF.

This clone was recorded a few times. This sequence joins TRBV5-1 and TRBJ2-7, with D tentatively TRBD2 (5 bases). Deletions cut 4 bases from V and 4 bases from J, with 15 bases between. The CDR3 is made up of 14 amino acids. Germline assignment: CDR1 SGHRS and CDR2 YFSETQ. The CDR3 region is CASSAGLATYEQYF. In DNA form, the CDR3 reads TGCGCCAGCAGCGCCGGACTCGCGACGTACGAGCAGTACTTC.

The chain couples TRBV27 to TRBJ2-5; TRBD1 aligns across 9 bases. This CDR3 spans 15 amino acids. Losses at the gene ends were 5 bases for V and 1 base for J; bases not matched to a gene: 5. The V gene's germline CDR1 is MNHEY and CDR2 SMNVEV (reference sequence). This CDR3 is CASSPLDRGQETQYF. DNA for the CDR3: TGTGCCAGCAGTCCACTGGACAGGGGCCAAGAGACCCAGTACTTC.